The source of this T cell receptor beta chain is a study of blood T cell repertoires in COVID-19 (TCRdb year 2020). About the study as a whole: Samples from collaborators originated in the United States, Italy and Spain and spanned both the acute and convalescent phases of COVID-19. A freely available public database, intended as a resource for researchers studying the immune response to SARS-CoV-2, is where the repertoires were released. Where available, HLA class I and class II types were taken from metadata supplied by the sample provider and were not determined by assay-based typing. The samples were drawn from the first 160 participants of the ongoing ImmuneRACE study and from 950 to 1,500 subjects provided by 6 global collaborators. A de-identified subject ID, COVID-19 status, age in years and sex were almost always included in the sample metadata. The material from the prospective study consisted of cDNA or gDNA derived from T cells, B-cell-depleted T cells, or PBMCs. Deeply sampled blood TCRbeta repertoires from subjects exposed to, actively infected with, or recovered from COVID-19 were included in the dataset.

Study-level results and caveats: The quantity of clinical and demographic metadata differed by source and by participant and was supplied without curation.

Comment on this clone: The antigen this receptor binds is unknown. No base-level quality is on record; no much larger clone is a single base apart.

Inclusive of the bounding cysteine and phenylalanine, the CDR3 is 12 residues long. Only the CDR3 DNA stays, 36 bases, in frame from base 1. Via the germline V gene (reference sequence), CDR1 is GTSNPN and CDR2 SVGIG. Trimming removed 6 bases from V and 1 base from J, leaving 6 bases between the germline ends. TCRbeta CDR3 regions were amplified from genomic DNA using the immunoSEQ Assay, a bias-controlled multiplex PCR. In the original analysis: The number of nucleated cells in each sample was estimated from the amplification of reference gene primers within the assay. Sequence reads were collapsed and filtered to measure the absolute abundance of every unique TCRbeta CDR3 rearrangement. Productive Simpson clonality was computed per sample as the square root of Simpson's diversity index over productive rearrangements. Held by TCRdb, this immuneACCESS table contains in-frame sequences only and omits some clones. Under half of the omission traces to an unresolved V gene where checked; the cause of the rest is unknown. V and J calls and clone size follow that table, whereas D and trimming were derived from the DNA. Present in this sample are some 120,000 clones, approximately 80% of which were seen just once. The top ten clones comprise roughly 10% of the sample.

Each collaborating institution followed its own protocols to collect whole blood in K2EDTA tubes. For TCRbeta analysis, collaborators shipped samples as frozen whole blood, isolated PBMCs, or DNA extracted from either of those sample types. The receptor chain draws on TRBV30 and TRBJ2-2; a tentative D match to TRBD2 spans 5 bases. The TCR was taken from a man aged 55 to 70 with acute or convalescent COVID-19. Sequencing used peripheral blood. The nucleotide sequence reads as follows: TGTGCCTGCGGGGTGAACACCGGGGAGCTGTTTTTT. Its protein reads: CACGVNTGELFF.